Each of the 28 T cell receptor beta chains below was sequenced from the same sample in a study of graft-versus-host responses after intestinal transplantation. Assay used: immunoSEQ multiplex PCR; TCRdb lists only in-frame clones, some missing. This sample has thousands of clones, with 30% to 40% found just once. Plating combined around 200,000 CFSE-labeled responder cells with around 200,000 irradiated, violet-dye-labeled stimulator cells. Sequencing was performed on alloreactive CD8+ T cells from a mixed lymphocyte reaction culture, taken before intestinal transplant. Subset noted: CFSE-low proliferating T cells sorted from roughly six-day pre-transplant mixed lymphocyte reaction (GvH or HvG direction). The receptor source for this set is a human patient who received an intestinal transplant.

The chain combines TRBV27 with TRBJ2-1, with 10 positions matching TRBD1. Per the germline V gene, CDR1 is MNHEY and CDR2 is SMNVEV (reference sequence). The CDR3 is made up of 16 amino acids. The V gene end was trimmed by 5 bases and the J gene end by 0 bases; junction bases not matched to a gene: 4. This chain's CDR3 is CASSIRDRGSYNEQFF. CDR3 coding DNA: TGTGCCAGCAGTATCCGGGACAGGGGCTCCTACAATGAGCAGTTCTTC.

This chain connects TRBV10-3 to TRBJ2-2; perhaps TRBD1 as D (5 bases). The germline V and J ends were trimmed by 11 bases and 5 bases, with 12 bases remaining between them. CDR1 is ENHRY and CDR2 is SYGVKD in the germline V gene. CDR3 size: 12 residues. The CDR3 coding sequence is TGTGCCGCCTCGAAGGGGACCGGGGAGCTGTTTTTT. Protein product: CAASKGTGELFF.

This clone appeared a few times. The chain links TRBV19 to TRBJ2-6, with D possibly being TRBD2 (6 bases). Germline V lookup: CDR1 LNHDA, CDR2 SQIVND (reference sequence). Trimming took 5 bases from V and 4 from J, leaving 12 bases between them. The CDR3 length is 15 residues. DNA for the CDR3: TGTGCCAGTAGTCTACGGGGGACGGGGGCCAACGTCCTGACTTTC. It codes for CASSLRGTGANVLTF.

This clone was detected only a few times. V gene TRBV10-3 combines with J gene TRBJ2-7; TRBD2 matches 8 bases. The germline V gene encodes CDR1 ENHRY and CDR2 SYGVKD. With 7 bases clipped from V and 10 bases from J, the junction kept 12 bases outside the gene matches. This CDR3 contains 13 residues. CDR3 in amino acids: CAIMVDPGGIQYF. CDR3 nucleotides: TGTGCCATCATGGTGGACCCGGGGGGGATCCAGTACTTC.

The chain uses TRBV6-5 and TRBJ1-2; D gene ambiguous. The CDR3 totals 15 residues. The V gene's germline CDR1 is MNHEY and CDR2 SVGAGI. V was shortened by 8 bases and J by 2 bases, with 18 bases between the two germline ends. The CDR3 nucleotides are TGTGCCAGCCCCCTACGACACCTCCCCAACTATGGCTACACCTTC. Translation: CASPLRHLPNYGYTF.

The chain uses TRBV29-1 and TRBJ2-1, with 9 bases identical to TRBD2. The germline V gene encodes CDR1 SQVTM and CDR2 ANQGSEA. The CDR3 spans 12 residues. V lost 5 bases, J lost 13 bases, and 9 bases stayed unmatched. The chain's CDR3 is CSVRMREGLQFF. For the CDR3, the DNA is TGCAGCGTTCGAATGCGGGAGGGCCTCCAGTTCTTC.

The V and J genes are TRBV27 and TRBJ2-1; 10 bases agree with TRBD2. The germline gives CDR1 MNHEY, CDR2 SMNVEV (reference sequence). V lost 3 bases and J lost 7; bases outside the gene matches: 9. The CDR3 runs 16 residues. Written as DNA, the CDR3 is TGTGCCAGCAGTTTCCAGAGCGGGAGGGCCACAAATGAGCAGTTCTTC. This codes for CASSFQSGRATNEQFF.

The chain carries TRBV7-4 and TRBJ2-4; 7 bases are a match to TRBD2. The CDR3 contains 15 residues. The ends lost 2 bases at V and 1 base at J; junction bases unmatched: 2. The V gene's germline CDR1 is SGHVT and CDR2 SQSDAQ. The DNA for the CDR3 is TGTGCCAGCAGCTTATGGGAGGGGGCCAAAAACATTCAGTACTTC. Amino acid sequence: CASSLWEGAKNIQYF.

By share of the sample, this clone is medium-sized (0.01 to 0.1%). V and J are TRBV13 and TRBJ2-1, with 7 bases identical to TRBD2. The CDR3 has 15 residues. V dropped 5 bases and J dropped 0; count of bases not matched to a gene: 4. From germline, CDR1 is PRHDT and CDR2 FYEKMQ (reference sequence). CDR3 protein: CASSQAGSSYNEQFF. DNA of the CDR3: TGTGCCAGCAGCCAAGCGGGGAGCTCCTACAATGAGCAGTTCTTC.

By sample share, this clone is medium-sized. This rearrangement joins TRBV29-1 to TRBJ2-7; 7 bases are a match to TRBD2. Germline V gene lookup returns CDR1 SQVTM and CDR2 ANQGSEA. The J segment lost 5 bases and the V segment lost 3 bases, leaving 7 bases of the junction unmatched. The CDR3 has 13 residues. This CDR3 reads CSVDGGRADEQYF. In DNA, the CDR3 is TGCAGCGTTGATGGTGGGAGGGCCGACGAGCAGTACTTC.

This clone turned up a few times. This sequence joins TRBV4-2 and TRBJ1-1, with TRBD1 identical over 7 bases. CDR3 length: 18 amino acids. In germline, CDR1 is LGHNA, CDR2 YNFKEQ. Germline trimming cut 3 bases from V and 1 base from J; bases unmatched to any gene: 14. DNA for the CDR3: TGTGCCAGCAGCCAGGATGACAGGGTAAAGATCGGGAACACTGAAGCTTTCTTT. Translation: CASSQDDRVKIGNTEAFF.

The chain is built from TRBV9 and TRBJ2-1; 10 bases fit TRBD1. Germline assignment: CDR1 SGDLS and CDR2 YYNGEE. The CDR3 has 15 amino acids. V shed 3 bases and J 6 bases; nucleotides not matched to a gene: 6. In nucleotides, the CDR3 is TGTGCCAGCAGCGAGAGACAGGGGGCGGTCAATGAGCAGTTCTTC. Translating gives CASSERQGAVNEQFF.

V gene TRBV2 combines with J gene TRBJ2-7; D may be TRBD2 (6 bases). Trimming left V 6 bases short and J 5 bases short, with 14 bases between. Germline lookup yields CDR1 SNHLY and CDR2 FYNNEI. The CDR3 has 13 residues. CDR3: CASRGTLIHEQYF. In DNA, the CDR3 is TGTGCCAGCAGGGGGACTTTAATCCACGAGCAGTACTTC.

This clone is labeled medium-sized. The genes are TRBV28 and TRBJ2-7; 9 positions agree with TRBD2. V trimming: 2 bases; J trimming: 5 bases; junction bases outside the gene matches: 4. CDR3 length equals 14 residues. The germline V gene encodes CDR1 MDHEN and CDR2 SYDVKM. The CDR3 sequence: CASSLVAGGDEQYF. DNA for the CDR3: TGTGCCAGCAGTTTAGTGGCGGGGGGGGACGAGCAGTACTTC.

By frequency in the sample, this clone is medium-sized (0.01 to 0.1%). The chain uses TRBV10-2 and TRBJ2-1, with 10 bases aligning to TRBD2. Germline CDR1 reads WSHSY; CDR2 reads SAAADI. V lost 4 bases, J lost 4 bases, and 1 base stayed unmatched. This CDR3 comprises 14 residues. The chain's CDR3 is CASSVGLAYNEQFF. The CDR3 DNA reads TGCGCCAGCAGTGTGGGACTAGCGTACAATGAGCAGTTCTTC.

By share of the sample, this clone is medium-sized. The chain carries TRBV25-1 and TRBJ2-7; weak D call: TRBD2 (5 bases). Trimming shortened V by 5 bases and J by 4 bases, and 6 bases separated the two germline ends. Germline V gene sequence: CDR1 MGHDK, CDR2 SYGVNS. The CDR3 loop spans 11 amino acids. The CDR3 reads CASSLAYEQYF. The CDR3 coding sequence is TGTGCCAGCAGTTTAGCGTACGAGCAGTACTTC.

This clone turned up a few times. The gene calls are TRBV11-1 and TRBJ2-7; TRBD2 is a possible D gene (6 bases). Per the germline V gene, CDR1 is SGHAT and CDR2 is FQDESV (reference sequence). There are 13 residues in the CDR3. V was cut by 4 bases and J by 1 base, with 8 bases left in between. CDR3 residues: CASSWGLSYEQYF. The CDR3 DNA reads TGTGCCAGCAGCTGGGGACTTTCCTACGAGCAGTACTTC.

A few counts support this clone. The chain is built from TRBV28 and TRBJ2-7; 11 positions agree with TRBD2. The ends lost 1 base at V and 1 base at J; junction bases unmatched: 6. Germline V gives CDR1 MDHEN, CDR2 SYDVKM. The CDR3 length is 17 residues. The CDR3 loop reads CASSLSLAGGLSYEQYF. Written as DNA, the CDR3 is TGTGCCAGCAGTTTATCATTAGCGGGAGGGCTATCCTACGAGCAGTACTTC.

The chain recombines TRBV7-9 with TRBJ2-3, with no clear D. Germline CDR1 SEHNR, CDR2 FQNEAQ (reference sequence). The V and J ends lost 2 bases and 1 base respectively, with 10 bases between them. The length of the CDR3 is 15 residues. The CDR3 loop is CASSLSVAGTDTQYF. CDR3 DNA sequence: TGTGCCAGCAGCTTATCAGTTGCTGGCACAGATACGCAGTATTTT.

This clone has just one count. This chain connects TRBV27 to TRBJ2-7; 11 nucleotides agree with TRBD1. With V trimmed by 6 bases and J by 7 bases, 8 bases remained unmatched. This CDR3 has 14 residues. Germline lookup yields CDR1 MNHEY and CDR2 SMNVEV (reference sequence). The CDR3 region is CASSLGTGGSEQYF. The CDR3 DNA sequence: TGTGCCAGCAGCCTCGGGACAGGGGGAAGTGAGCAGTACTTC.

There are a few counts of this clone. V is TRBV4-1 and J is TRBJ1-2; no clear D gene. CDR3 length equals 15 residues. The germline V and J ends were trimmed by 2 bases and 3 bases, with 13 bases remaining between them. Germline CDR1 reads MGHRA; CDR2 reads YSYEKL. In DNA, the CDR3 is TGCGCCAGCAGCCAATTCCCTGACGGAGACTATGGCTACACCTTC. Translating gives CASSQFPDGDYGYTF.

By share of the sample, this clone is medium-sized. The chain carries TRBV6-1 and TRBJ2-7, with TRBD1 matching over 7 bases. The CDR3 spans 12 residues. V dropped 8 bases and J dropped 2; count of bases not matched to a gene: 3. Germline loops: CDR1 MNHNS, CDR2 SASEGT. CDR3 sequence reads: CASLGQPYEQYF. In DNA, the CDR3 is TGTGCCAGCCTGGGACAGCCCTACGAGCAGTACTTC.

In DNA form, the CDR3 reads TGCGCCAGCAGCACCTACCCACGCTGGGGGCAAACCGGGGAGCTGTTTTTT. The encoded protein is CASSTYPRWGQTGELFF. The chain joins TRBV4-1 to TRBJ2-2; weak D call: TRBD1 (6 bases). Trimming left V 5 bases short and J 5 bases short, with 21 bases between. This CDR3 is built from 17 residues. Looked up from germline, CDR1 is MGHRA and CDR2 is YSYEKL.

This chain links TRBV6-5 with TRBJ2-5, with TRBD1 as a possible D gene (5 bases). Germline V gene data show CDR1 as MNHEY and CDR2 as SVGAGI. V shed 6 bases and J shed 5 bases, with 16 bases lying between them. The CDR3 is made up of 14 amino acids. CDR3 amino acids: CASSLLDIAETQYF. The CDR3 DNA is TGTGCCAGCAGCCTCCTGGACATCGCGGAGACCCAGTACTTC.

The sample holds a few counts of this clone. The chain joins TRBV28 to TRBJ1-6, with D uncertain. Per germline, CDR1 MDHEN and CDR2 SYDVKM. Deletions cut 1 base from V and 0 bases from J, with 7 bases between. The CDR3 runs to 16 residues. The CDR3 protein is CASSLLRVSYNSPLHF. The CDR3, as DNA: TGTGCCAGCAGTTTATTGAGGGTCTCCTATAATTCACCCCTCCACTTT.

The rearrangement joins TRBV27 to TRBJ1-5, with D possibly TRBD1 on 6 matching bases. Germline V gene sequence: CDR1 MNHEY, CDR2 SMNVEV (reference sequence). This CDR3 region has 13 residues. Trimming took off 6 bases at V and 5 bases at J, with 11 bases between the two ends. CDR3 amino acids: CASRSGGHQPQHF. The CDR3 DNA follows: TGTGCCAGCAGGTCGGGGGGGCATCAGCCCCAGCATTTT.

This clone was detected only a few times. The CDR3 here is CASSGTSGRSEQFF. In nucleotides, the CDR3 is TGTGCCAGCAGTGGAACTAGCGGGAGGAGTGAGCAGTTCTTC. This chain uses TRBV25-1 with TRBJ2-1; 12 bases are a match to TRBD2. There are 14 residues in the CDR3. V dropped 4 bases and J dropped 9; count of bases not matched to a gene: 4. Germline V gene lookup returns CDR1 MGHDK and CDR2 SYGVNS.

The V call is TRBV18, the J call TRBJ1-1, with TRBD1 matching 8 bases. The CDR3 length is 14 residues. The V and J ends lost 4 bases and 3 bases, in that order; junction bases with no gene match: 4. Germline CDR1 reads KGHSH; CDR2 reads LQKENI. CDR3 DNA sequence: TGTGCCAGCTCACTTACAGGGGGGGACACTGAAGCTTTCTTT. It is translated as CASSLTGGDTEAFF. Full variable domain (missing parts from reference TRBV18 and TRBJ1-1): NAGVMQNPRHLVRRRGQEARLRCSPMKGHSHVYWYRQLPEEGLKFMVYLQKENIIDESGMPKERFSAEFPKEGPSILRIQQVVRGDSAAYFCASSLTGGDTEAFFGQGTRLTVV.